Below are 10 T cell receptor beta chains sequenced from a single sample in a study of T cell repertoires in cytomegalovirus infection. Which antigens these TCRs recognize remains unknown. From the reads, TCRdb called clonotypes with MiXCR, one entry per CDR3 protein. The sample yields under 150,000 distinct CDR3 sequences, about 24% seen once. The source material was PBMCs, sequenced either directly or after in vitro stimulation (not recorded which). Source of these receptors: a human donor in good health (CMV status not recorded). Some clones in this sample may be carry-over from other donors' samples.

The J gene is TRBJ2-5, the V gene TRBV7-8; 7 bases are a match to TRBD1. V dropped 5 bases and J dropped 4; count of bases not matched to a gene: 16. CDR3 length: 17 residues. CDR1 is SGHVS and CDR2 is FQNEAQ in the germline V gene. CDR3 region: CASSKRQGRIFGETQYF. In DNA, the CDR3 is TGTGCCAGCAGCAAAAGACAGGGTAGGATTTTCGGAGAGACCCAGTACTTC.

At least ten counts were recorded for this clonotype. V usage is TRBV12-3 or TRBV12-4 and J usage is TRBJ1-1, with D possibly TRBD1 on 6 matching bases. CDR3 size: 15 residues. The V gene lost 7 bases and the J gene lost 0 bases, with 15 bases spanning the gap. CDR3 DNA: TGTGCCAGCACCAACAGGGACGATATGAACACTGAAGCTTTCTTT. It is translated as CASTNRDDMNTEAFF.

This clonotype was counted once. The CDR3 nucleotides are TGTGCCAGCAGTAAGAGAGGGGGTTACTACGAGCAGTACGTC. Translating it yields CASSKRGGYYEQYV. The chain recombines TRBV27 with TRBJ2-7; a possible D gene is TRBD1 (6 bases). The germline gives CDR1 MNHEY, CDR2 SMNVEV (reference sequence). The V end lost 5 bases, the J end lost 3 bases, and 14 bases lay between the germline ends. The CDR3 is 14 residues long.

In this sample, this clonotype turned up many times. This chain connects TRBV6-1 to TRBJ2-1; 8 bases match TRBD2. Germline loops: CDR1 MNHNS, CDR2 SASEGT. Germline trimming cut 9 bases from V and 3 bases from J; bases unmatched to any gene: 4. The CDR3 extends over 13 amino acids. The CDR3 reads CASSTSGYNEQFF. For the CDR3, the DNA is TGTGCCAGTAGTACTAGCGGCTACAATGAGCAGTTCTTC.

This sequence joins TRBV24-1 and TRBJ1-1; D perhaps matches TRBD1 (5 bases). V shed 8 bases and J shed 0 bases, with 15 bases lying between them. CDR3 size: 15 residues. The germline V gene has CDR1 KGHDR and CDR2 SFDVKD. The DNA for the CDR3 is TGTGCCACCACCTTAAGGGGCACATTGAACACTGAAGCTTTCTTT. This gives the protein CATTLRGTLNTEAFF.

The rearrangement links TRBV12-3 or TRBV12-4 to TRBJ2-1; 8 bases align to TRBD1. The CDR3 spans 14 residues. Losses at the gene ends were 3 bases for V and 6 bases for J; bases not matched to a gene: 4. CDR3 DNA: TGTGCCAGCAGTTTCCGACAGGGGATCAATGAGCAGTTCTTC. It translates to CASSFRQGINEQFF.

This clonotype was seen more than once but under ten times. The chain recombines TRBV4-1 with TRBJ1-4; D is unclear. The CDR3 totals 14 residues. Deletions cut 0 bases from V and 0 bases from J, with 2 bases between. Germline CDR1 and CDR2: MGHRA and YSYEKL. Here the CDR3 DNA reads TGCGCCAGCAGCCAAGATGCAACTAATGAAAAACTGTTTTTT. It yields the protein CASSQDATNEKLFF.

This clonotype has ten or more counts. The V and J genes are TRBV7-2 and TRBJ2-1, with no clear D. CDR3 length: 11 amino acids. Germline values: CDR1 SGHTA, CDR2 FQGNSA. Trimming took 3 bases from V and 8 from J, leaving 5 bases between them. The CDR3 DNA follows: TGTGCCAGCAGCTTCCGGGATGAGCAGTTCTTC. Its translation is CASSFRDEQFF.

This clonotype was counted between two and nine times. The V and J genes are TRBV6-1 and TRBJ2-6; 8 nucleotides agree with TRBD1. V lost 7 bases and J lost 3; bases outside the gene matches: 17. The CDR3 is made up of 19 amino acids. Germline V gene lookup returns CDR1 MNHNS and CDR2 SASEGT. This CDR3 is CASNANRGQGEGGANVLTF. CDR3 sequence (DNA): TGTGCCAGCAACGCGAACCGAGGACAGGGAGAGGGTGGGGCCAACGTCCTGACTTTC.

This chain connects TRBV12-3 or TRBV12-4 to TRBJ2-7; D call uncertain. V lost 3 bases to trimming and J lost 1 base, with 10 bases between them. This CDR3 is built from 14 residues. DNA of the CDR3: TGTGCCAGCAGTTTCGGTCAGACATCCTACGAGCAGTACTTC. Its protein product is CASSFGQTSYEQYF.